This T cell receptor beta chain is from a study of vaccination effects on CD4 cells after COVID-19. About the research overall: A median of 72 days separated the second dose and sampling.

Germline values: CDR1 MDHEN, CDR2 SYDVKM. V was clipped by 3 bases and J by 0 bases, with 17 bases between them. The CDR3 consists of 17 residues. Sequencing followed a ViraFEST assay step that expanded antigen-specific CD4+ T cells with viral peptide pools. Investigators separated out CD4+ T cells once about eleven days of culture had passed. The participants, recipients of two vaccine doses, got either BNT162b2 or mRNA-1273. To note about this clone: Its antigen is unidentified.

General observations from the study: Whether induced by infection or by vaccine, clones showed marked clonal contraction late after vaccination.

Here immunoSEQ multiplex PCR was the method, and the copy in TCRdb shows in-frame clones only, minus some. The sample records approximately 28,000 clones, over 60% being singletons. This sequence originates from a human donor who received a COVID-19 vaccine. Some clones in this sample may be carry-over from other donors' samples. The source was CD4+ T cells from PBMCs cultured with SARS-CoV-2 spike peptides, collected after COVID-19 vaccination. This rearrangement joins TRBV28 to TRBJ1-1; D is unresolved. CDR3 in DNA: TGTGCCAGCAGTTTCGTGTCTGTCGGCAAAATGAACACTGAAGCTTTCTTT. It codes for CASSFVSVGKMNTEAFF.